The 27 T cell receptor beta chains reported below all come from one sample, sequenced in a study of tumor-infiltrating lymphocytes in primary liver carcinoma. Total RNA amounting to around 540 ng was the source from which TCR beta cDNA was made with a constant-region primer. Amplification in three nested multiplex PCR rounds with slightly modified ARM-PCR gave rise to TCR beta libraries. The opening two PCR rounds, ten to eleven cycles each, paired TRBV1-TRBV30 forward primers with a C-beta reverse primer. One entry per CDR3 protein, called by TCRdb with MiXCR from the multiplex PCR reads. This sample carries 300,000 to 400,000 distinct CDR3 sequences, 65% of them seen once, and the ten largest clones take under 8.5%. Blood RNA came from unsorted whole blood; germline DNA was also extracted. The sequenced material came from peripheral blood. The source is a man in his forties with primary liver carcinoma and hepatitis B virus infection.

This clonotype came up a few times. The CDR3 ends on some other residue instead of the conserved phenylalanine or tryptophan, so this is likely a read error. The J gene is TRBJ2-5, the V gene TRBV6-5, with 10 bases aligning to TRBD1. The V and J ends lost 6 bases and 4 bases, in that order; junction bases with no gene match: 8. The CDR3 loop spans 15 amino acids. Germline V gene data show CDR1 as MNHEY and CDR2 as SVGAGI. The CDR3 spells CASRRDWDRGETQYL. The CDR3 nucleotides are TGTGCCAGCAGACGCGATTGGGACAGGGGAGAGACCCAGTACTTA.

V gene TRBV28 combines with J gene TRBJ1-1; TRBD1 might be the D (6 bases). The CDR3 is made up of 13 amino acids. V was pared by 7 bases and J by 4 bases, with 13 bases between. CDR1 MDHEN and CDR2 SYDVKM come from the germline V gene. CDR3 coding DNA: TGTGCCAGCACCCGAGGGGGGGGCACTGAAGCTTTCTTT. Amino acid sequence: CASTRGGGTEAFF.

With respect to this clonotype: Germline and junction disagree at one end, which may indicate a read error. The chain has TRBV11-2 and TRBJ2-5; tentatively, D is TRBD1 or TRBD2 (6 bases each). CDR1 is SGHAT and CDR2 is FQNNGV in the germline V gene. The length of the CDR3 is 15 residues. The CDR3 bases are TGTGCCAGCAGCTTAGTTGTGAGGGGGGCGGAGTCCCAATACTTC. It specifies CASSLVVRGAESQYF.

To note about this clonotype: One base away lies a much larger clone, so this may be a sequencing read error. The chain employs TRBV6-5 and TRBJ2-2; TRBD2 matches 7 bases. Germline CDR1 is MNHEY and CDR2 is SVGAGI. This CDR3 is 15 amino acids long. DNA for the CDR3: TGTGACAGCGCCCCCAGACGACTAGCCGACGGGGAGCTGTTTTTT. Translation: CDSAPRRLADGELFF.

The rearrangement uses TRBV24-1 and TRBJ2-1; 10 nucleotides match TRBD2. The V and J ends lost 6 bases and 6 bases, in that order; junction bases with no gene match: 4. The CDR3 covers 14 residues. The germline gives CDR1 KGHDR, CDR2 SFDVKD. The CDR3 DNA follows: TGTGCCACCAGTTCTAGCGGGAGAGGCAATGAGCAGTTCTTC. Its protein product is CATSSSGRGNEQFF.

Regarding this clonotype: One junction end does not reproduce the germline sequence, and a read error may be involved. CDR3: CVSSSQGFGSPYNSPLHF. CDR3 nucleotides: TGTGTCAGCAGCTCCCAAGGTTTCGGTAGCCCCTATAATTCACCCCTCCACTTT. The V gene is TRBV11-2, the J gene TRBJ1-6; D unclear. This CDR3 has 18 residues. Germline-derived CDR1 and CDR2 are SGHAT and FQNNGV.

This clonotype was counted at least ten times. CDR3: CASSSLESRDQETQYF. The CDR3 region has the DNA TGTGCCAGCAGCTCACTAGAGTCTAGAGATCAAGAGACCCAGTACTTC. V is TRBV5-5 and J is TRBJ2-5; possible D gene TRBD2, 5 bases. Trimming left V 3 bases short and J 2 bases short, with 17 bases between. The CDR3 sequence is 16 residues long. Looked up from germline, CDR1 is SGHKS and CDR2 is YYEKEE (reference sequence).

This clonotype has a count of ten or more. The chain recombines TRBV5-6 with TRBJ2-1; D is uncertain. The CDR3 is 13 amino acids. CDR1 and CDR2 (germline): SGHDT, YYEEEE. Trimming cost V 0 bases and J 6 bases, with 7 bases left between them. The CDR3 sequence: CASSLEAGNEQFF. In DNA, the CDR3 is TGTGCCAGCAGCTTGGAGGCAGGCAATGAGCAGTTCTTC.

As concerns this clonotype: A read error may be the cause here, since a much bigger clone is one base away. V is TRBV6-2 or TRBV6-3 and J is TRBJ2-1; D is unclear. This CDR3 spans 14 amino acids. Germline loops: CDR1 MNHEY, CDR2 SVGEGT. CDR3 sequence (DNA): TGTGCCAGCAGTCGGGCGGCAGGCTACAATGAGCAGTCCTTC. Translating gives CASSRAAGYNEQSF.

Notes on this clonotype: Germline is not matched at one junction end, which may reflect a read error. The J gene is TRBJ1-1, the V gene TRBV6-1, with 8 bases identical to TRBD1. This CDR3 contains 15 residues. The V gene's germline CDR1 is MNHNS and CDR2 SASEGT. The CDR3 loop reads CASRGQGALGTGAFF. The CDR3, as DNA: TGTGCCAGCAGGGGCCAGGGGGCTCTCGGCACTGGAGCTTTCTTT.

The rearrangement links TRBV6-2 or TRBV6-3 to TRBJ2-7; TRBD1 matches 7 bases. The ends lost 6 bases at V and 1 base at J; junction bases unmatched: 9. Germline assignment: CDR1 MNHEY and CDR2 SVGEGT. The CDR3 spans 15 residues. The DNA of the CDR3 is TGTGCCAGCAGGAGACAGGGCATGTCTTCCTACGAGCAGTACTTC. Its translation is CASRRQGMSSYEQYF.

Note on this clonotype: The junction shows a germline mismatch at one end, possibly a read error. The chain combines TRBV11-2 with TRBJ2-1, with 8 bases identical to TRBD2. CDR1 SGHAT and CDR2 FQNNGV come from the germline V gene. This CDR3 spans 13 amino acids. CDR3: CASSMGLGNEQLF. CDR3 in DNA: TGTGCCAGCAGCATGGGACTAGGGAATGAGCAGCTCTTC.

This chain joins TRBV12-3 or TRBV12-4 and TRBJ2-2; possible D gene TRBD2, 7 bases. Trimming took 9 bases from V and 7 from J, leaving 18 bases between them. The CDR3 is 14 amino acids. For the CDR3, the DNA is TGTGCCAGTACGGGACGGGGGGCAAGCGGGGAGCTGTTTTTT. This translates into CASTGRGASGELFF.

The chain joins TRBV11-2 to TRBJ2-7, with unresolved D. CDR1 SGHAT and CDR2 FQNNGV come from the germline V gene. This CDR3 is built from 18 residues. The V and J ends lost 0 bases and 2 bases respectively, with 20 bases between them. CDR3 region: CASSLELSIVGRAYEQYF. The CDR3 coding sequence is TGTGCCAGCAGCTTAGAGTTGTCCATCGTAGGAAGGGCCTACGAGCAGTACTTC.

The V gene is TRBV5-1, the J gene TRBJ2-3; TRBD2 aligns across 10 bases. CDR1 SGHRS and CDR2 YFSETQ come from the germline V gene. V lost 5 bases to trimming and J lost 3 bases; unmatched junction nucleotides: 18. This CDR3 spans 19 amino acids. In DNA, the CDR3 is TGCGCCAGCAGGCCCCAAAAAGCGGGAGGGCCTGAATGGACAGATACGCAGTATTTT. Its protein is CASRPQKAGGPEWTDTQYF.

The chain employs TRBV11-1 and TRBJ2-1; the D gene is possibly TRBD2 (6 bases). The CDR3 loop spans 14 amino acids. CDR1 and CDR2 (germline): SGHAT, FQDESV (reference sequence). Trimming cost V 5 bases and J 6 bases, with 14 bases left between them. Here the CDR3 reads CASSPGVHGNEQFF. Written as DNA, the CDR3 is TGTGCCAGCAGCCCGGGGGTTCACGGCAATGAGCAGTTCTTC.

On this clonotype itself: A single base separates this from a much larger clone, so it may be a read error. The V and J genes are TRBV4-3 and TRBJ2-7; 7 bases match TRBD2. J was trimmed by 6 bases and V by 7 bases; bases with no gene match: 12. There are 14 residues in the CDR3. Germline values: CDR1 LGHNA, CDR2 YSLEER. CDR3 DNA sequence: TGCGCCAGCATAGGAGGGGCGGGAGAGGGCGAGCAGTACTTC. Translated, it gives CASIGGAGEGEQYF.

Note on this clonotype: One junction end does not reproduce the germline sequence, and a read error may be involved. This chain uses TRBV13 with TRBJ2-7; D perhaps matches TRBD1 (7 bases). Looked up from germline, CDR1 is PRHDT and CDR2 is FYEKMQ (reference sequence). The CDR3 sequence is 14 residues long. The CDR3 loop reads CVSSTRQGGYEQYF. The CDR3 region has the DNA TGTGTCAGCAGCACTAGACAGGGAGGCTACGAGCAGTACTTC.

This clonotype was seen repeatedly, ten times or more. The rearrangement uses TRBV29-1 and TRBJ1-3; D is unresolved. The germline V gene has CDR1 SQVTM and CDR2 ANQGSEA. This CDR3 comprises 14 residues. Trimming cost V 3 bases and J 0 bases, with 9 bases left between them. CDR3 amino acids: CSVEGSSSGNTIYF. CDR3 nucleotide sequence: TGCAGCGTTGAGGGGTCAAGCTCTGGAAACACCATATATTTT.

In its sample, this clonotype was seen a few times. The chain links TRBV5-4 to TRBJ2-1; D is undetermined. There are 13 residues in the CDR3. V lost 5 bases and J lost 6, with 12 bases in between. Germline CDR1 SGHNT, CDR2 YYREEE (reference sequence). The CDR3 sequence: CASRPWIANEQFF. DNA of the CDR3: TGTGCCAGCAGGCCATGGATCGCCAATGAGCAGTTCTTC.

The rearrangement joins TRBV5-6 to TRBJ1-1, with TRBD1 as a possible D gene (5 bases). V was pared by 5 bases and J by 11 bases, with 13 bases between. CDR3 size: 11 residues. Germline lookup yields CDR1 SGHDT and CDR2 YYEEEE. CDR3 DNA sequence: TGTGCCAGCAGGGCGTCGGGGGTTGCTTTCTTT. Translating gives CASRASGVAFF.

This clonotype was counted a few times. One junction end disagrees with the germline gene, perhaps due to a read error. This chain uses TRBV10-3 with TRBJ2-2; 7 nucleotides agree with TRBD2. This CDR3 is 16 amino acids long. CDR1 ENHRY and CDR2 SYGVKD come from the germline V gene. For the CDR3, the DNA is TGTGCCAGCAGTCCCCTATTCGGTGGGAGGGCCGGGGAGCTGTTTTTT. Translation gives CASSPLFGGRAGELFF.

With respect to this clonotype: This clone may be a read error of a much larger clone one base away. The chain carries TRBV29-1 and TRBJ2-1; D is perhaps TRBD2 (5 bases). The germline V gene encodes CDR1 SQVTM and CDR2 ANQGSEA. This CDR3 is built from 12 residues. V lost 5 bases, J lost 6 bases, and 11 bases lay in between. The chain's CDR3 is CSVKGLSNEQFF. In DNA form, the CDR3 reads TGCAGCGTTAAAGGACTCTCCAATGAGCAGTTCTTC.

On this clonotype: A read error may produce the germline difference seen at one junction end. J is TRBJ1-1 and V is TRBV5-6; D remains ambiguous. The CDR3 is 15 residues long. Germline loops: CDR1 SGHDT, CDR2 YYEEEE. CDR3 sequence reads: CVSSLVASANTEALF. In DNA form, the CDR3 reads TGTGTCAGCAGCTTGGTCGCCTCGGCCAACACTGAAGCTCTCTTT.

The chain recombines TRBV10-2 with TRBJ1-5; D might be TRBD1 (5 bases). Germline values: CDR1 WSHSY, CDR2 SAAADI. V was trimmed by 2 bases and J by 6 bases, leaving 14 bases between them. The CDR3 is made up of 15 amino acids. The CDR3 is CASSEAQGGGQPQHF. In DNA form, the CDR3 reads TGCGCCAGCAGTGAGGCCCAGGGAGGAGGTCAGCCCCAGCATTTT.

On this clonotype: The CDR3 carries no conserved terminal phenylalanine or tryptophan, so it likely arises from a read error. V and J are TRBV11-2 and TRBJ2-2; a weak D match, TRBD1 (5 bases). With 10 bases removed from V and 4 bases from J, the gap between germline ends came to 13 bases. The CDR3 is made up of 13 amino acids. Germline values: CDR1 SGHAT, CDR2 FQNNGV. The CDR3 sequence: CANKGISTGELFS. DNA of the CDR3: TGTGCCAACAAGGGGATTAGCACCGGGGAGCTGTTTTCT.

This clonotype was seen just once. The junction differs from germline at one of its ends, possibly a read error. The chain recombines TRBV28 with TRBJ2-1, with D unresolved. The CDR3 is 13 amino acids. Per germline, CDR1 MDHEN and CDR2 SYDVKM. The CDR3 DNA reads as TGTACCAGCAGTTTAATAGTTAGGAATGAGCAGTTCTTC. Its translation: CTSSLIVRNEQFF.